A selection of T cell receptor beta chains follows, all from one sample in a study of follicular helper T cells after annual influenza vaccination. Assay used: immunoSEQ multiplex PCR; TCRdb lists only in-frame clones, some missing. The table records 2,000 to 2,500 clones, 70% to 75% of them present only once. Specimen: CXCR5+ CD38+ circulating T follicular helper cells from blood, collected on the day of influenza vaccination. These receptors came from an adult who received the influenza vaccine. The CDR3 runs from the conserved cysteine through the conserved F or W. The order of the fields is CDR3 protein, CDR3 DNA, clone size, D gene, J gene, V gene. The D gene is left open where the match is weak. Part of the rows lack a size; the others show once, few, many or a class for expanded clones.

CASSSTWGTDTQYF | TGTGCCAGCAGCTCAACCTGGGGCACAGATACGCAGTATTTT | few | NA | TRBJ2-3 | TRBV7-2
CASGAGLSQPQHF | TGTGCCAGTGGCGCAGGGTTGTCTCAGCCCCAGCATTTT | few | NA | TRBJ1-5 | TRBV19
CASSARQETQYF | TGTGCCAGCAGTGCCCGTCAAGAGACCCAGTACTTC | NA | NA | TRBJ2-5 | TRBV27
CASALSGNNEQFF | TGTGCTAGTGCCCTTTCGGGGAACAATGAGCAGTTCTTC | NA | NA | TRBJ2-1 | TRBV12-5
CASSPGPGTLYTGELFF | TGTGCCAGCAGCCCAGGTCCCGGGACACTTTACACCGGGGAGCTGTTTTTT | NA | NA | TRBJ2-2 | TRBV11-3
CASSQGQGLEKLFF | TGCGCCAGCAGCCAGGGACAGGGTCTCGAAAAACTGTTTTTT | NA | TRBD1 | TRBJ1-4 | TRBV4-1
CASSPGGPNSNQPQHF | TGTGCCAGCAGCCCAGGAGGTCCGAATAGCAATCAGCCCCAGCATTTT | NA | NA | TRBJ1-5 | TRBV5-6
CASSMYVSGTHNEQFF | TGTGCCAGTAGTATGTATGTAAGCGGGACTCACAATGAGCAGTTCTTC | NA | TRBD2 | TRBJ2-1 | TRBV19
CATSLEQVQPQHF | TGTGCCACCTCCCTCGAACAGGTTCAGCCCCAGCATTTT | NA | NA | TRBJ1-5 | TRBV28
CASSGRTGTYEQYF | TGTGCCAGCAGTGGGCGGACAGGGACCTACGAGCAGTACTTC | NA | TRBD1 | TRBJ2-7 | TRBV27
CASSIDPFRGNIQYF | TGTGCCAGTAGTATAGACCCGTTTAGGGGAAACATTCAGTACTTC | NA | NA | TRBJ2-4 | TRBV19
CASSLAGPLAGGRETQYF | TGTGCCAGCAGCTTAGCCGGGCCTCTAGCGGGGGGACGAGAGACCCAGTACTTC | few | TRBD2 | TRBJ2-5 | TRBV7-9
CARPPEGGGAFF | TGTGCCAGACCCCCCGAGGGCGGGGGGGCTTTCTTT | NA | NA | TRBJ1-1 | TRBV6-4
CASSPGAVPEAFF | TGTGCCAGCAGTCCAGGGGCGGTCCCTGAAGCTTTCTTT | NA | NA | TRBJ1-1 | TRBV6-1
CASSGGYGELFF | TGTGCCAGCAGTGGAGGTTACGGGGAGCTGTTTTTT | NA | NA | TRBJ2-2 | TRBV6-6
CASSFGQGRGYTF | TGTGCCAGCAGCTTCGGACAGGGGAGAGGCTACACCTTC | NA | TRBD1 | TRBJ1-2 | TRBV6-1
CSADQGGQAFF | TGCAGTGCCGACCAAGGAGGGCAAGCTTTCTTT | NA | NA | TRBJ1-1 | TRBV20-1
CASSLAGGALYEQYF | TGCGCCAGCAGCTTGGCCGGGGGGGCTCTCTACGAGCAGTACTTC | NA | TRBD2 | TRBJ2-7 | TRBV5-1
CASSLSGTGGALGGYTF | TGTGCCAGCAGTTTATCCGGGACAGGGGGCGCCTTGGGTGGCTACACCTTC | few | TRBD1 | TRBJ1-2 | TRBV28
CASSLEFTEAFF | TGTGCCAGCAGTTTGGAGTTCACTGAAGCTTTCTTT | NA | NA | TRBJ1-1 | TRBV28
CASSETRGGMNEQFF | TGTGCCAGCAGTGAAACGCGGGGGGGGATGAATGAGCAGTTCTTC | NA | TRBD2 | TRBJ2-1 | TRBV2
CASSYSASGGTGELFF | TGTGCCAGCAGTTACTCGGCTAGCGGGGGAACCGGGGAGCTGTTTTTT | NA | TRBD2 | TRBJ2-2 | TRBV6-5
CASQTRSLSEQYF | TGTGCCTCCCAGACTCGTTCCCTGAGCGAGCAGTACTTC | NA | NA | TRBJ2-7 | TRBV30
CASTRGVGVSNTEAFF | TGTGCCAGCACCCGAGGAGTGGGGGTATCAAACACTGAAGCTTTCTTT | NA | NA | TRBJ1-1 | TRBV7-2
CATTPGGGVEQFF | TGTGCCACCACGCCTGGCGGGGGGGTTGAGCAGTTCTTC | NA | TRBD2 | TRBJ2-1 | TRBV19
CASSIPREGSNQPQHF | TGTGCCAGTAGTATTCCCAGGGAGGGAAGCAATCAGCCCCAGCATTTT | few | NA | TRBJ1-5 | TRBV19
CASSWGQDDQPQHF | TGTGCCAGCAGTTGGGGACAGGATGATCAGCCCCAGCATTTT | few | TRBD1 | TRBJ1-5 | TRBV28
CASSLQGVGGNTIYF | TGTGCCAGCAGCTTACAGGGGGTCGGCGGAAACACCATATATTTT | NA | TRBD1 | TRBJ1-3 | TRBV11-2
CASSPGQTYEQYF | TGTGCCAGTAGTCCGGGACAGACCTACGAGCAGTACTTC | NA | TRBD1 | TRBJ2-7 | TRBV19
CASSLAGQGSEKLFF | TGTGCCAGCAGCTTGGCCGGACAGGGGAGCGAAAAACTGTTTTTT | NA | TRBD1 | TRBJ1-4 | TRBV5-6
CASSYSAAEQFF | TGCGCCAGCAGCTATAGTGCGGCTGAGCAGTTCTTC | once | NA | TRBJ2-1 | TRBV5-1
CASSRADPNAEAFF | TGTGCCAGCTCGCGGGCAGATCCGAACGCTGAAGCTTTCTTT | few | NA | TRBJ1-1 | TRBV6-5
CASSEFGTRQETQYF | TGTGCCAGCAGTGAATTTGGGACCAGACAAGAGACCCAGTACTTC | NA | NA | TRBJ2-5 | TRBV6-1
CASSLRVLDGYTF | TGTGCCAGCAGCTTGAGGGTATTGGATGGCTACACCTTC | once | NA | TRBJ1-2 | TRBV7-8
CASSLVAGRGGELFF | TGTGCCAGCAGCTTGGTGGCAGGGAGGGGCGGGGAGCTGTTTTTT | NA | TRBD2 | TRBJ2-2 | TRBV5-8
CASRNSRLVDTQYF | TGTGCCAGCAGGAACAGCCGGTTGGTAGATACGCAGTATTTT | NA | NA | TRBJ2-3 | TRBV2
CASSLSGTGGGPQHF | TGTGCCAGCAGTTTATCGGGAACAGGTGGCGGGCCCCAGCATTTT | large | NA | TRBJ1-5 | TRBV28
CASSKDRHNSPLHF | TGTGCCAGCAGTAAGGACAGGCATAATTCACCCCTCCACTTT | NA | TRBD1 | TRBJ1-6 | TRBV7-8
CASSHGQGGETQYF | TGTGCCAGCAGCCACGGACAGGGGGGGGAGACCCAGTACTTC | NA | TRBD1 | TRBJ2-5 | TRBV11-2
CASSSAGRETQYF | TGTGCCAGCAGTTCAGCGGGAAGGGAGACCCAGTACTTC | NA | TRBD2 | TRBJ2-5 | TRBV28
CASKNSFSGTRSTDTQYF | TGTGCCAGTAAGAATAGCTTCAGCGGGACAAGAAGCACAGATACGCAGTATTTT | NA | NA | TRBJ2-3 | TRBV19
CASSRSLAGVPGELFF | TGTGCCAGCAGTAGATCCCTAGCGGGCGTTCCCGGGGAGCTGTTTTTT | NA | TRBD2 | TRBJ2-2 | TRBV27
CASSLVQHYEQYF | TGTGCCAGCAGCTTAGTACAGCACTACGAGCAGTACTTC | NA | NA | TRBJ2-7 | TRBV7-2
CAISAGTSRSGELFF | TGTGCCATCAGTGCCGGGACTAGTCGGTCCGGGGAGCTGTTTTTT | NA | TRBD2 | TRBJ2-2 | TRBV10-3
CASSPQDTQYF | TGTGCCAGCTCCCCTCAAGATACGCAGTATTTT | NA | NA | TRBJ2-3 | TRBV18
CASRQGITGANVLTF | TGCGCCAGTAGACAGGGTATAACTGGGGCCAACGTCCTGACTTTC | few | TRBD1 | TRBJ2-6 | TRBV5-1
CASSLVTAVLGYGYTF | TGTGCCAGCAGTTTAGTAACGGCCGTCCTAGGGTATGGCTACACCTTC | NA | NA | TRBJ1-2 | TRBV5-6
CSVVEGRETQYF | TGCAGCGTTGTCGAGGGAAGAGAGACCCAGTACTTC | NA | NA | TRBJ2-5 | TRBV29-1
CASSYAGTSGSYEQYF | TGTGCCAGCAGTTACGCCGGGACTAGCGGGAGCTACGAGCAGTACTTC | few | TRBD2 | TRBJ2-7 | TRBV6-5